A single count supports the clone carrying this T cell receptor (beta chain). Its antigen is as yet unknown. The junction shows a germline mismatch at one end, possibly a read error. This CDR3 is 14 amino acids long. Germline values: CDR1 LNHNV, CDR2 YYDKDF (reference sequence). Orbital computed tomography, thyroid ultrasound, serum thyroxine and TRAb, and clinical symptoms together informed the diagnoses. This sample was included in a study of T cells in Graves' hyperthyroidism and ophthalmopathy. Whole-study results and caveats: Expanded thyroid clonotypes (above 0.001) were mostly also found in blood. The model predicted ophthalmopathy a median roughly six months before onset.

RNA transcripts gave rise to amplified TCR beta CDR3 regions. The study used the HTBI primer set for a first-round RT-PCR of the TCR CDR3. From the multiplex PCR reads, TCRdb called clonotypes with MiXCR, one entry per CDR3 protein. Found here are 700,000 or so distinct CDR3 sequences, more than 14% of them singletons; the top ten hold roughly an eighth. The chain has TRBV15 and TRBJ1-1, with D possibly TRBD1 on 5 matching bases. The clonotype was recovered from a woman aged 45 to 65 with Graves' ophthalmopathy. Sequenced input: blood. The DNA for the CDR3 is TGTGCCACCAGCGGAGATGGACAGAACACTGAAGCTTTCTTT. It encodes CATSGDGQNTEAFF.